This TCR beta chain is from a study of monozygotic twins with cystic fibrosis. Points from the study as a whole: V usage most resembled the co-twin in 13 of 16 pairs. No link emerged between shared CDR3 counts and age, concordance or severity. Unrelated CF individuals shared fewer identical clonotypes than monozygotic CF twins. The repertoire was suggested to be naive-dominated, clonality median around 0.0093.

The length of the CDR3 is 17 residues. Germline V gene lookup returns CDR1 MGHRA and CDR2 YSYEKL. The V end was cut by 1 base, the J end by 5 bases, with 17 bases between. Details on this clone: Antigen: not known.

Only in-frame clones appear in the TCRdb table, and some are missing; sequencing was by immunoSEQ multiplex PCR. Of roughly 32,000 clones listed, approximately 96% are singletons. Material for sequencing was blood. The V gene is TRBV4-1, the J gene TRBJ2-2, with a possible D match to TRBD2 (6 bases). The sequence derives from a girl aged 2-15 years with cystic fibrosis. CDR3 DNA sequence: TGCGCCAGCAGCCAAGGTTGGTCCGGGGCGGGAACCGGGGAGCTGTTTTTT. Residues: CASSQGWSGAGTGELFF.